Presented here are 2 T cell receptor beta chains from one specimen sequenced in a study of beta chain features in type 1 diabetes. All of the isolated RNA was reverse transcribed, so expressed TCRB transcripts were sequenced. The protocol was immunoSEQ multiplex PCR, while the TCRdb copy is restricted to in-frame clones and leaves out a portion. The sample holds 450,000 to 600,000 clones; approximately 30% are singletons and the top ten take 0.065%. Sequenced input: naive CD4+ T cells from blood. The receptor set was obtained from a man in his late teens or twenties in good health.

The J gene is TRBJ2-1, the V gene TRBV7-2; D is undetermined. Looked up from germline, CDR1 is SGHTA and CDR2 is FQGNSA. V was clipped by 1 base and J by 4 bases, with 8 bases between them. This CDR3 spans 14 amino acids. CDR3 residues: CASSLVSRYNEQFF. CDR3 coding DNA: TGTGCCAGCAGCTTAGTTAGCAGATACAATGAGCAGTTCTTC.

The chain uses TRBV7-2 and TRBJ2-6; D unclear. V lost 2 bases to trimming and J lost 6 bases, with 8 bases between them. Germline-derived CDR1 and CDR2 are SGHTA and FQGNSA. This CDR3 is 14 amino acids long. The CDR3 bases are TGTGCCAGCAGCTTACGGCGATCGGCCAACGTCCTGACTTTC. As protein: CASSLRRSANVLTF. The entire variable domain, with the rest obtained from reference TRBV7-2 and TRBJ2-6, is as follows: GAGVSQSPSNKVTEKGKDVELRCDPISGHTALYWYRQSLGQGLEFLIYFQGNSAPDKSGLPSDRFSAERTGGSVSTLTIQRTQQEDSAVYLCASSLRRSANVLTFGAGSRLTVL.